The 23 T cell receptor beta chains reported below all come from one sample, sequenced in a study of blood T cell repertoires in COVID-19. Only in-frame clones appear in the TCRdb table, and some are missing; sequencing was by immunoSEQ multiplex PCR. The data show about 300,000 clones, 90% seen once. The specimen sequenced was PBMCs or T cells enriched from blood (not recorded which). These receptors originate from a woman aged 25 to 45 who had recovered from COVID-19.

This clone was counted a single time. The rearrangement joins TRBV15 to TRBJ2-5; D gene ambiguous. Trimming pared 6 bases from V and 2 bases from J, leaving 19 bases between. From germline, CDR1 is LNHNV and CDR2 YYDKDF (reference sequence). This CDR3 comprises 16 residues. CDR3 DNA sequence: TGTGCCACCAGTTCAACGCCTTTGGTAGATCAAGAGACCCAGTACTTC. Encoded protein: CATSSTPLVDQETQYF.

The V call is TRBV7-2, the J call TRBJ2-3; D remains unclear. The CDR3 loop spans 14 amino acids. In germline, CDR1 is SGHTA, CDR2 FQGNSA. The ends were cut back, 5 bases at V and 5 bases at J, with 14 bases in the middle. CDR3 region: CASSLRWALDTQYF. The DNA for the CDR3 is TGTGCCAGCAGCCTCCGGTGGGCCTTAGATACGCAGTATTTT.

This chain joins TRBV28 and TRBJ1-2; D ambiguous. The CDR3 runs 18 residues. With 7 bases removed from V and 0 bases from J, the gap between germline ends came to 24 bases. Germline CDR1 and CDR2: MDHEN and SYDVKM. CDR3 DNA sequence: TGTGCCAGCACCTTTATAACCCCGAGGAGATCCCCTAACTATGGCTACACCTTC. Its protein product is CASTFITPRRSPNYGYTF.

This rearrangement joins TRBV6-5 to TRBJ2-7; D gene ambiguous. The CDR3 spans 15 residues. In germline, CDR1 is MNHEY, CDR2 SVGAGI. V lost 6 bases, J lost 4 bases, and 19 bases lay in between. CDR3 nucleotide sequence: TGTGCCAGCAGCGGTCACTCTGCGAAGCCGTACGAGCAGTACTTC. The encoded protein is CASSGHSAKPYEQYF.

The chain couples TRBV11-3 to TRBJ2-3; a possible D gene is TRBD2 (5 bases). The CDR3 runs to 14 residues. Deletions cut 2 bases from V and 0 bases from J, with 6 bases between. CDR1 and CDR2 (germline): SGHNT, YENEEA. DNA of the CDR3: TGTGCCAGCAGCTTACTAGCAAGCACAGATACGCAGTATTTT. This encodes CASSLLASTDTQYF.

This chain links TRBV28 with TRBJ2-1; a possible D gene is TRBD1 (6 bases). The V end was cut by 2 bases, the J end by 4 bases, with 9 bases between. Germline CDR1 is MDHEN and CDR2 is SYDVKM. The CDR3 is 14 amino acids. CDR3 amino acids: CASSLGTMYNEQFF. The CDR3 DNA is TGTGCCAGCAGTTTAGGGACAATGTACAATGAGCAGTTCTTC.

J is TRBJ2-1 and V is TRBV28; D uncertain. There are 13 residues in the CDR3. V was cut by 7 bases and J by 8 bases, with 15 bases left in between. CDR1 is MDHEN, CDR2 SYDVKM, per germline. CDR3 protein: CASTRGTDDEQFF. Here the CDR3 DNA reads TGTGCCAGCACACGCGGAACGGATGATGAGCAGTTCTTC.

The chain recombines TRBV6-5 with TRBJ2-5, with TRBD1 as a possible D gene (6 bases). The CDR3 is 15 amino acids. The germline CDR1 and CDR2 sequences are MNHEY and SVGAGI. Trimming shortened V by 6 bases and J by 4 bases, and 18 bases separated the two germline ends. In DNA form, the CDR3 reads TGTGCCAGCAGGGGTGGCAGGGGAACTGGAGAGACCCAGTACTTC. It translates to CASRGGRGTGETQYF.

The chain is built from TRBV30 and TRBJ2-3, with TRBD2 matching over 13 bases. The V segment lost 7 bases and the J segment 2 bases; nucleotides outside the gene matches: 3. Germline values: CDR1 GTSNPN, CDR2 SVGIG (reference sequence). This CDR3 has 14 amino acids. The CDR3, as DNA: TGTGCCTCCACTAGCGGGAGGGCCACAGATACGCAGTATTTT. This gives the protein CASTSGRATDTQYF.

The chain employs TRBV30 and TRBJ1-2, with 8 bases matching TRBD1. Looked up from germline, CDR1 is GTSNPN and CDR2 is SVGIG (reference sequence). The CDR3 has 12 residues. V lost 6 bases to trimming and J lost 4 bases; unmatched junction nucleotides: 4. The CDR3 DNA sequence: TGTGCCTGCAATGACAGGGGCTATGGCTACACCTTC. This gives the protein CACNDRGYGYTF.

The chain couples TRBV10-2 to TRBJ2-2; TRBD1 agrees at 11 bases. Germline V gene data show CDR1 as WSHSY and CDR2 as SAAADI. Losses at the gene ends were 7 bases for V and 6 bases for J; bases not matched to a gene: 4. The CDR3 extends over 14 amino acids. CDR3: CASKGQGDSGELFF. The CDR3 DNA is TGCGCCAGCAAGGGACAGGGGGACTCCGGGGAGCTGTTTTTT.

The chain joins TRBV6-5 to TRBJ1-2; 9 bases match TRBD1. The CDR3 is made up of 16 amino acids. CDR1 MNHEY and CDR2 SVGAGI come from the germline V gene. Unmatched junction bases numbered 7, after V lost 0 bases and J lost 5 bases. The CDR3 spells CASSYSTGGFEYGYTF. CDR3 in DNA: TGTGCCAGCAGTTACTCGACAGGGGGATTCGAATATGGCTACACCTTC.

The chain joins TRBV5-1 to TRBJ2-6, with D hard to call. Trimming took off 1 base at V and 2 bases at J, with 7 bases between the two ends. Per germline, CDR1 SGHRS and CDR2 YFSETQ. The CDR3 spans 15 residues. The CDR3 reads CASSLILTGANVLTF. CDR3 nucleotides: TGCGCCAGCAGCTTGATTCTAACTGGGGCCAACGTCCTGACTTTC.

On this clone: The same CDR3 can be traced to other DNA sequences in this sample. This chain connects TRBV28 to TRBJ2-7; D gene uncertain. The CDR3 length is 13 residues. CDR1 and CDR2 (germline): MDHEN, SYDVKM. Trimming took 2 bases from V and 2 from J, leaving 7 bases between them. The CDR3 sequence is CASSLNSPYEQYF. In nucleotides, the CDR3 is TGTGCCAGCAGTTTAAACAGTCCCTACGAGCAGTACTTC.

V usage is TRBV27 and J usage is TRBJ2-3; D possibly corresponds to TRBD1 (5 bases). The germline CDR1 and CDR2 sequences are MNHEY and SMNVEV (reference sequence). This CDR3 comprises 17 residues. V was trimmed by 2 bases and J by 6 bases, leaving 21 bases between them. The DNA for the CDR3 is TGTGCCAGCAGTTTAACACACAGGCCCTTAGGGATTGATACGCAGTATTTT. This sequence encodes CASSLTHRPLGIDTQYF.

As DNA, the CDR3 is TGTGCCAGCAGCTTAGCCCTACAGTCCGTCACTGAAGCTTTCTTT. It encodes CASSLALQSVTEAFF. V usage is TRBV7-9 and J usage is TRBJ1-1; the D is unclear. There are 15 residues in the CDR3. Germline V gene lookup returns CDR1 SEHNR and CDR2 FQNEAQ (reference sequence). V was shortened by 0 bases and J by 4 bases, with 12 bases between the two germline ends.

This sequence joins TRBV27 and TRBJ2-7; tentatively, D is TRBD2 (5 bases). Trimming removed 5 bases at V and 2 bases at J, with 13 bases between. The CDR3 contains 14 residues. The germline CDR1 and CDR2 sequences are MNHEY and SMNVEV (reference sequence). CDR3 sequence reads: CASSRTRTAYEQYF. The CDR3 bases are TGTGCCAGCAGTCGAACCAGGACTGCCTACGAGCAGTACTTC.

This chain joins TRBV30 and TRBJ1-5; possibly TRBD1 for D (5 bases). This CDR3 is built from 15 residues. With 3 bases removed from V and 0 bases from J, the gap between germline ends came to 12 bases. Germline V CDR1 and CDR2: GTSNPN, SVGIG (reference sequence). The CDR3 DNA follows: TGTGCCTGGAGGCAAACGGGGGATAGCAATCAGCCCCAGCATTTT. This gives the protein CAWRQTGDSNQPQHF.

V usage is TRBV6-1 and J usage is TRBJ2-7, with D tentatively TRBD2 (5 bases). V lost 3 bases, J lost 0 bases, and 12 bases lay in between. Germline assignment: CDR1 MNHNS and CDR2 SASEGT. This CDR3 spans 15 amino acids. In nucleotides, the CDR3 is TGTGCCAGCAGTGAGTGGAGCGGAAGCTCCTACGAGCAGTACTTC. It encodes CASSEWSGSSYEQYF.

This chain uses TRBV7-9 with TRBJ1-5; D is perhaps TRBD1 (6 bases). Germline values: CDR1 SEHNR, CDR2 FQNEAQ (reference sequence). V was cut by 1 base and J by 0 bases, with 7 bases left in between. CDR3 length equals 15 residues. The CDR3 region has the DNA TGTGCCAGCAGCTTAGGGACAGATAGCAATCAGCCCCAGCATTTT. The encoded protein is CASSLGTDSNQPQHF.

The chain links TRBV7-2 to TRBJ1-2, with 8 nucleotides matching TRBD1. CDR3 length: 18 residues. Trimming at V came to 4 bases and at J to 4 bases, leaving 17 bases not matched to a gene. Germline CDR1 and CDR2: SGHTA and FQGNSA. The CDR3: CASSSRTGTGLTSYGYTF. Written as DNA, the CDR3 is TGTGCCAGCAGCTCCAGAACCGGGACAGGACTCACGAGCTATGGCTACACCTTC. Using reference TRBV7-2 and TRBJ1-2 for the parts outside the CDR3, the full variable domain is GAGVSQSPSNKVTEKGKDVELRCDPISGHTALYWYRQSLGQGLEFLIYFQGNSAPDKSGLPSDRFSAERTGGSVSTLTIQRTQQEDSAVYLCASSSRTGTGLTSYGYTFGSGTRLTVV.

The J gene is TRBJ1-1, the V gene TRBV2; D gene ambiguous. The CDR3 consists of 13 residues. The germline V gene has CDR1 SNHLY and CDR2 FYNNEI. Trimming removed 4 bases from V and 5 bases from J, with 11 bases in between. DNA of the CDR3: TGTGCCAGCAGTGGTAGGGAGGGAACTGAAGCTTTCTTT. Its protein is CASSGREGTEAFF.

This chain links TRBV9 with TRBJ1-4; 11 bases align to TRBD1. Germline trimming cut 4 bases from V and 7 bases from J; bases unmatched to any gene: 3. The CDR3 spans 14 residues. From germline, CDR1 is SGDLS and CDR2 YYNGEE. The chain's CDR3 is CASSKGQGGEKLFF. In nucleotides, the CDR3 is TGTGCCAGCAGCAAGGGACAGGGGGGTGAAAAACTGTTTTTT.